This T cell receptor beta chain was captured by sequencing in a study of blood T cell repertoires in COVID-19. Study-level information: Acute and convalescent COVID-19 specimens originated in the United States, Italy and Spain. The analysed material was cDNA or gDNA that came from T cells, B-cell-depleted T cells, or PBMCs.

In the study's own analysis: Amplification from reference gene primers served as the basis for estimated nucleated cell counts. Profiling relied on immunoSEQ multiplex PCR, and the TCRdb table lists in-frame clones only, not all of them. V and J calls and clone size are copied from that table; D and trimming were computed from the DNA. The sample carries 60,000 to 90,000 clones, around four fifths recorded once. The length of the CDR3 is 17 residues. V shed 4 bases and J shed 0 bases, with 19 bases lying between them. Germline-derived CDR1 and CDR2 are GTSNPN and SVGIG (reference sequence). The specimen was peripheral blood. This sequence was found in a man aged 55 to 70 with acute or convalescent COVID-19. The chain joins TRBV30 to TRBJ2-4; perhaps TRBD1 as D (5 bases). In DNA form, the CDR3 reads TGTGCCTGGACAGGGCAGGGAAGCCGCCTAGCCAAAAACATTCAGTACTTC. Protein sequence: CAWTGQGSRLAKNIQYF.